This passage covers 2 T cell receptor beta chains from one sample sequenced in a study of cytomegalovirus exposure and HLA in healthy donors. PCR amplification relied on 60 Vbeta primers (plus 13 Jbeta primers). Data came from immunoSEQ multiplex PCR; TCRdb stores just in-frame clones and leaves some out. This table holds some 140,000 clones, approximately 85% found once. Material for sequencing was PBMCs. The receptors derive from a woman under 40 in good health and CMV-seropositive.

The chain couples TRBV5-6 to TRBJ2-5; 8 bases match TRBD1. The J call may be incorrect, as the DNA end agrees better with TRBJ2-7. This CDR3 has 15 amino acids. Germline V gives CDR1 SGHDT, CDR2 YYEEEE. The CDR3 nucleotides are TGTGCCAGCAGCTTTTGGACAGGGCCCACCTACGAGCAGTACTTC. It encodes CASSFWTGPTYEQYF.

This clone was observed a single time. This chain joins TRBV19 and TRBJ1-4, with D tentatively TRBD1 (6 bases). The CDR3 consists of 15 residues. Looked up from germline, CDR1 is LNHDA and CDR2 is SQIVND (reference sequence). V was trimmed by 5 bases and J by 8 bases, leaving 18 bases between them. The CDR3 DNA sequence: TGTGCCAGTAGTGCTACAGGGAGTCCGGAAGAAAAACTGTTTTTT. Translating gives CASSATGSPEEKLFF.